This TCR beta chain is drawn from a study of human T cells and chemical hapten exposure. On the study more broadly: Patches that contained 0.01% DPC were applied to the upper back and read at 6 days.

TCRdb re-analysed the RACE reads in MiXCR, keeping a single row per CDR3 protein. The repertoire holds just under 65,000 distinct CDR3 sequences, with 11% as singletons. The time point denotes: patch test 3, about 24 weeks after DPC sensitization. The treatment here: therapeutic diphenylcyclopropenone sensitization with weekly scalp DPC. Study-level points and caveats: With regard to DPC sensitization, TCRs above 1 in 1000 frequency did not change.

This clonotype has only a few counts. Its antigen is currently unknown. The CDR3 has 14 residues. The germline V gene has CDR1 SGHVS and CDR2 FQNEAQ. The germline V and J ends were trimmed by 5 bases and 2 bases, with 13 bases remaining between them. This chain connects TRBV7-8 to TRBJ2-7; weak D call: TRBD1 (6 bases). This clonotype was obtained from a woman under 40 with alopecia areata. Some clones in this sample may be carry-over from other donors' samples. The material was whole blood, obtained in connection with sensitization to the hapten diphenylcyclopropenone (DPC). CDR3 nucleotides: TGTGCCAGCAGCCCAGGGGTAGGTCCCTACGAGCAGTACTTC. This sequence encodes CASSPGVGPYEQYF.